Each of the 21 T cell receptor beta chains below was sequenced from the same sample in a study of T cells after yellow fever vaccination. TCRdb called the 5' RACE reads again in MiXCR, with one record for every CDR3 protein. Here the sample spans over 120,000 distinct CDR3 sequences, under 8% being singletons. This specimen was CD4+ T cells sorted from PBMCs, taken 10 days after the yellow fever booster vaccination. The receptor source for this set is a man in his thirties or forties who received the YFV17D yellow fever vaccine.

Ten or more counts support this clonotype. The V gene is TRBV28, the J gene TRBJ2-7; 9 bases fit TRBD1. Losses at the gene ends were 8 bases for V and 6 bases for J; bases not matched to a gene: 5. CDR1 is MDHEN, CDR2 SYDVKM, per germline. The CDR3 sequence is 12 residues long. The CDR3 sequence: CASAQGAREQYF. CDR3 DNA sequence: TGTGCCAGCGCACAGGGGGCGCGCGAGCAGTACTTC.

Many counts were recorded for this clonotype. The CDR3 sequence is CASSLALGNQPQHF. The DNA of the CDR3 is TGTGCCAGCAGTTTAGCGCTGGGCAATCAGCCCCAGCATTTT. The chain combines TRBV12-3 or TRBV12-4 with TRBJ1-5; D unclear. Trimming took off 0 bases at V and 2 bases at J, with 5 bases between the two ends. The CDR3 length is 14 residues.

This clonotype has ten or more counts. The rearrangement uses TRBV24-1 and TRBJ2-1; D call uncertain. V gave up 4 bases and J gave up 8 bases, with 11 bases separating them. Germline-derived CDR1 and CDR2 are KGHDR and SFDVKD. The CDR3 covers 13 residues. As DNA, the CDR3 is TGTGCCACCAGTGACCGCCACAAGGATGAGCAGTTCTTC. Protein sequence: CATSDRHKDEQFF.

The chain uses TRBV7-9 and TRBJ1-2; unclear D gene. CDR1 is SEHNR and CDR2 is FQNEAQ in the germline V gene (reference sequence). Trimming left V 4 bases short and J 8 bases short, with 17 bases between. The CDR3 length is 14 residues. This chain's CDR3 is CASSSTSVRGGYTF. The CDR3 DNA is TGTGCCAGCAGCTCGACGTCGGTCAGAGGGGGCTACACCTTC.

The chain links TRBV9 to TRBJ2-5; D gene uncertain. Looked up from germline, CDR1 is SGDLS and CDR2 is YYNGEE. V lost 0 bases and J lost 5, with 5 bases in between. The CDR3 is 12 amino acids. The CDR3 DNA follows: TGTGCCAGCAGCGTAGTTGGGGAGACCCAGTACTTC. It specifies CASSVVGETQYF. Variable domain in full (rest from reference TRBV9 and TRBJ2-5): DSGVTQTPKHLITATGQRVTLRCSPRSGDLSVYWYQQSLDQGLQFLIQYYNGEERAKGNILERFSAQQFPDLHSELNLSSLELGDSALYFCASSVVGETQYFGPGTRLLVL.

This clonotype was detected a few times. The chain carries TRBV20-1 and TRBJ2-2, with 8 bases that match TRBD2. The germline CDR1 and CDR2 sequences are DFQATT and SNEGSKA (reference sequence). V dropped 1 base and J dropped 7; count of bases not matched to a gene: 5. This CDR3 comprises 14 residues. The DNA of the CDR3 is TGCAGTGCTAGAGTCACGGGAGGGTACGGGGAGCTGTTTTTT. It translates to CSARVTGGYGELFF.

At least ten counts were recorded for this clonotype. This sequence joins TRBV5-1 and TRBJ2-2, with D tentatively TRBD2 (5 bases). CDR1 SGHRS and CDR2 YFSETQ come from the germline V gene. The CDR3 contains 16 residues. Trimming left V 0 bases short and J 2 bases short, with 11 bases between. The CDR3 nucleotides read TGCGCCAGCAGCTTGGCCCCGGGAATTAACACCGGGGAGCTGTTTTTT. Its protein product is CASSLAPGINTGELFF.

This clonotype was seen repeatedly, ten times or more. The chain carries TRBV14 and TRBJ2-3; TRBD2 aligns across 7 bases. The CDR3 consists of 16 residues. The V and J ends lost 3 bases and 3 bases, in that order; junction bases with no gene match: 9. Germline CDR1 reads SGHDN; CDR2 reads FVKESK. The CDR3 protein is CASSHAPGGSTDTQYF. CDR3 DNA sequence: TGTGCCAGCAGCCATGCCCCCGGCGGGAGTACAGATACGCAGTATTTT.

This clonotype occurred a few times. This rearrangement joins TRBV21-1 to TRBJ2-2; the tabulated D call, TRBD2, remains unverified against the DNA. TRBV21-1 is listed as a pseudogene. The CDR3 contains 19 residues. CDR3 sequence reads: CASSQSTPRHTPNTGELFF. The CDR3 bases are TGTGCCAGCAGCCAGTCCACACCCCGCCATACCCCGAACACCGGGGAGCTGTTTTTT.

In its sample, this clonotype was seen many times. The chain employs TRBV12-5 and TRBJ1-5; tentatively, D is TRBD1 (5 bases). V was shortened by 4 bases and J by 0 bases, with 19 bases between the two germline ends. The germline gives CDR1 LGHNT, CDR2 FRNRAP. The CDR3 is 18 amino acids. CDR3 nucleotides: TGTGCTAGTGGTTACGCCGGGACCGAACTTTATAGCAATCAGCCCCAGCATTTT. It is translated as CASGYAGTELYSNQPQHF.

The chain carries TRBV6-5 and TRBJ1-1, with D perhaps matching TRBD1 (5 bases). The CDR3 runs 13 residues. The germline gives CDR1 MNHEY, CDR2 SVGAGI. Trimming cost V 4 bases and J 5 bases, with 11 bases left between them. The CDR3 is CASSSQGRTEAFF. As DNA, the CDR3 is TGTGCCAGCAGTTCTCAGGGAAGGACTGAAGCTTTCTTT.

This clonotype appeared many times. CDR3 protein: CASSQATGGPSTDTQYF. Here the CDR3 DNA reads TGCGCCAGCAGCCAAGCGACAGGGGGCCCAAGCACAGATACGCAGTATTTT. The chain carries TRBV4-3 and TRBJ2-3, with 10 bases fitting TRBD1. The CDR3 loop spans 17 amino acids. The ends lost 1 base at V and 0 bases at J; junction bases unmatched: 4. Looked up from germline, CDR1 is LGHNA and CDR2 is YSLEER.

This clonotype appeared many times. V is TRBV7-2 and J is TRBJ2-3; D is uncertain. V was clipped by 8 bases and J by 1 base, with 13 bases between them. From germline, CDR1 is SGHTA and CDR2 FQGNSA. This CDR3 region has 14 residues. The CDR3 nucleotides read TGTGCCAGCGCCCTCAAGGGCCGCACAGATACGCAGTATTTT. Translating gives CASALKGRTDTQYF.

Points on this clonotype: A much larger clone differs by one base, so this may be a read error. This chain connects TRBV10-3 to TRBJ2-7; D gene ambiguous. Germline lookup yields CDR1 ENHRY and CDR2 SYGVKD. Trimming removed 10 bases at V and 1 base at J, with 14 bases between. This CDR3 region has 13 residues. The CDR3 sequence: CATTGRKSYEQYF. CDR3 DNA: TGTGCCACCACGGGTCGGAAGTCCTACGAGCAGTACTTC.

This clonotype showed up many times. The chain joins TRBV28 to TRBJ1-3; no reliable D call. The germline gives CDR1 MDHEN, CDR2 SYDVKM. V was clipped by 5 bases and J by 0 bases, with 14 bases between them. The CDR3 is 16 amino acids. The CDR3 DNA follows: TGTGCCAGCAGTGTCGTCGCAGGCAGCTCTGGAAACACCATATATTTT. Amino acids: CASSVVAGSSGNTIYF.

This clonotype occurred many times. V and J are TRBV20-1 and TRBJ2-3; 15 bases match TRBD2. The V gene end was trimmed by 4 bases and the J gene end by 6 bases; junction bases not matched to a gene: 8. There are 16 residues in the CDR3. Germline V gene data show CDR1 as DFQATT and CDR2 as SNEGSKA (reference sequence). CDR3 in amino acids: CSATGLAGGGWDTQYF. DNA for the CDR3: TGCAGTGCTACCGGACTAGCGGGAGGGGGATGGGATACGCAGTATTTT.

The chain joins TRBV20-1 to TRBJ2-2, with 7 bases matching TRBD1. The CDR3 loop spans 17 amino acids. The germline CDR1 and CDR2 sequences are DFQATT and SNEGSKA (reference sequence). Trimming took 7 bases from V and 2 from J; bases not matched to a gene: 16. The CDR3 DNA reads as TGCAGTGGCAACCAATTCGACAGGGTTTTTAACACCGGGGAGCTGTTTTTT. Residues: CSGNQFDRVFNTGELFF.

This clonotype was observed at least ten times. The CDR3 region has the DNA TGCAGCACAACAACAGATACGCAGTATTTT. Protein sequence: CSTTTDTQYF. J is TRBJ2-3 and V is TRBV29-1; D ambiguous. This CDR3 region has 10 residues. CDR1 SQVTM and CDR2 ANQGSEA come from the germline V gene. Deletions cut 8 bases from V and 3 bases from J, with 6 bases between.

This clonotype was observed many times. The chain is built from TRBV12-3 or TRBV12-4 and TRBJ2-7; TRBD2 matches at 7 bases. This CDR3 has 14 amino acids. V was clipped by 6 bases and J by 5 bases; unmatched bases: 10. The CDR3 protein is CASRLSSGNDEQYF. The CDR3 region has the DNA TGTGCCAGCAGGCTCTCGAGCGGGAATGACGAGCAGTACTTC.

V gene TRBV7-2 combines with J gene TRBJ2-5; 10 positions agree with TRBD2. Trimming at V came to 5 bases and at J to 5 bases, leaving 5 bases not matched to a gene. From germline, CDR1 is SGHTA and CDR2 FQGNSA. The CDR3 contains 14 residues. CDR3 residues: CASSREAGGETQYF. As DNA, the CDR3 is TGTGCCAGCAGCAGGGAAGCGGGAGGGGAGACCCAGTACTTC. Using reference TRBV7-2 and TRBJ2-5 for the parts outside the CDR3, the full variable domain is GAGVSQSPSNKVTEKGKDVELRCDPISGHTALYWYRQSLGQGLEFLIYFQGNSAPDKSGLPSDRFSAERTGGSVSTLTIQRTQQEDSAVYLCASSREAGGETQYFGPGTRLLVL.

This clonotype showed up just a few times. This rearrangement joins TRBV19 to TRBJ2-3; D is possibly TRBD2 (6 bases). Trimming shortened V by 1 base and J by 0 bases, and 8 bases separated the two germline ends. The CDR3 covers 15 residues. The V gene's germline CDR1 is LNHDA and CDR2 SQIVND (reference sequence). CDR3 protein: CASSIVGGSTDTQYF. CDR3 in DNA: TGTGCCAGTAGTATAGTCGGGGGAAGCACAGATACGCAGTATTTT.